The 19 T cell receptor beta chains given below trace back to one sample, sequenced in a study of regulatory T cells in long-lasting Graves disease (dated by TCRdb to the early 2020s). The receptor library was made with multiplex PCR. Sequencing was carried out with an Illumina HiSeq 4000. TCR beta libraries were built with iRepertoire HTBI primers and Arm-PCR amplification of CDR3 regions. The raw public data were reprocessed by TCRdb itself: fastp quality trimming at Q25, MiXCR clonotype calling, in-frame beta chains only. Rows are unified per CDR3 protein, each entry keeping the most common DNA and genes. This sample is represented by about 660,000 distinct CDR3 sequences; about 32% of them were singletons. Of the sample, roughly 41% is held by the ten largest clones. Taken with the paper, the label for time point translates to: persistent/refractory GD, antithyroid drugs over 5 years with positive TRAb. RNA was extracted from PBMCs in TRIzol for both TCR sequencing and RNA sequencing.

The sample was peripheral blood mononuclear cells (PBMCs), taken when the disease was refractory, from a patient treated with antithyroid drugs. Receptor source: a female donor with Graves disease.

This clonotype was seen many times. The chain employs TRBV28 and TRBJ2-7; TRBD1 aligns across 8 bases. J was trimmed by 6 bases and V by 8 bases; bases with no gene match: 15. The germline gives CDR1 MDHEN, CDR2 SYDVKM. This CDR3 has 15 amino acids. This CDR3 reads CASHTTGQGSGEQYF. The CDR3 nucleotides read TGTGCCAGCCATACTACCGGACAGGGCTCGGGCGAGCAGTACTTC.

This clonotype was seen a handful of times. The V gene is TRBV29-1, the J gene TRBJ2-7; D is possibly TRBD2 (6 bases). Looked up from germline, CDR1 is SQVTM and CDR2 is ANQGSEA. The ends were cut back, 6 bases at V and 6 bases at J, with 18 bases in the middle. CDR3 length: 13 amino acids. The CDR3 nucleotides are TGCAGCGTGCGAACGGGGCTAGCGTCCGAGCAGTACTTC. Its protein product is CSVRTGLASEQYF.

The rearrangement links TRBV10-3 to TRBJ2-2; D might be TRBD2 (5 bases). Germline assignment: CDR1 ENHRY and CDR2 SYGVKD. Trimming removed 10 bases at V and 1 base at J, with 10 bases between. This CDR3 is 13 amino acids long. The CDR3 here is CATLGLNTGELFF. The DNA of the CDR3 is TGTGCCACCCTCGGACTGAACACCGGGGAGCTGTTTTTT.

The V call is TRBV5-6, the J call TRBJ1-2; D remains ambiguous. This CDR3 comprises 15 residues. Deletions cut 2 bases from V and 7 bases from J, with 18 bases between. Germline assignment: CDR1 SGHDT and CDR2 YYEEEE. The DNA of the CDR3 is TGTGCCAGCAGCTTAGGCGACCGGGCAACTGCTGGCTACACCTTC. Its translation: CASSLGDRATAGYTF.

This clonotype was detected many times. The V call is TRBV20-1, the J call TRBJ2-7, with 8 bases fitting TRBD2. The CDR3 has 12 amino acids. The trim removed 6 bases at V and 4 bases at J, leaving 5 bases unmatched. Germline V lookup: CDR1 DFQATT, CDR2 SNEGSKA (reference sequence). CDR3 protein: CSASGLEYEQYF. In DNA, the CDR3 is TGCAGTGCGTCGGGACTAGAGTACGAGCAGTACTTC.

The J gene is TRBJ2-5, the V gene TRBV13; TRBD2 matches 10 bases. The CDR3 covers 18 residues. With 5 bases clipped from V and 5 bases from J, the junction kept 17 bases outside the gene matches. Germline CDR1 and CDR2: PRHDT and FYEKMQ (reference sequence). In DNA form, the CDR3 reads TGTGCCAGCAGCGAATTCAGTAGGCTAGCGGGAGAGCGGGAGACCCAGTACTTC. Encoded protein: CASSEFSRLAGERETQYF.

This clonotype was counted between two and nine times. The chain couples TRBV12-3 or TRBV12-4 to TRBJ1-2; D possibly corresponds to TRBD1 (6 bases). Trimming removed 5 bases from V and 7 bases from J, with 14 bases in between. The CDR3 is 13 residues long. The CDR3 reads CASSPRGRGGYTF. CDR3 sequence (DNA): TGTGCCAGCAGTCCCCGAGGCAGGGGTGGCTACACCTTC.

This chain uses TRBV5-1 with TRBJ2-2; TRBD2 matches at 12 bases. Losses at the gene ends were 4 bases for V and 6 bases for J; bases not matched to a gene: 10. The germline V gene has CDR1 SGHRS and CDR2 YFSETQ. This CDR3 region has 17 residues. The CDR3 sequence: CASSTGLAGRGPGELFF. CDR3 coding DNA: TGCGCCAGCAGCACCGGACTAGCGGGGCGCGGGCCCGGGGAGCTGTTTTTT.

This clonotype was recorded at least ten times. The chain combines TRBV12-3 or TRBV12-4 with TRBJ2-5, with 9 bases fitting TRBD2. This CDR3 comprises 18 residues. The J segment lost 5 bases and the V segment lost 5 bases, leaving 18 bases of the junction unmatched. This CDR3 is CASSPTGRLAGFWETQYF. The CDR3 DNA sequence: TGTGCCAGCAGTCCGACCGGGAGGCTAGCGGGATTTTGGGAGACCCAGTACTTC.

This clonotype was seen a few times. V gene TRBV27 combines with J gene TRBJ1-2; 9 bases match TRBD1. Looked up from germline, CDR1 is MNHEY and CDR2 is SMNVEV (reference sequence). Germline trimming cut 2 bases from V and 3 bases from J; bases unmatched to any gene: 10. CDR3 size: 17 residues. CDR3 loop: CASSLGTGTAEDYGYTF. CDR3 sequence (DNA): TGTGCCAGCAGTTTAGGGACAGGGACCGCAGAAGACTATGGCTACACCTTC.

The chain uses TRBV6-2 or TRBV6-3 and TRBJ1-5; D unclear. Germline V gives CDR1 MNHEY, CDR2 SVGEGT. V was shortened by 5 bases and J by 11 bases, with 13 bases between the two germline ends. This CDR3 comprises 12 residues. The DNA for the CDR3 is TGTGCCAGCAGTCCGAACGGAAGGGCCCAGCATTTT. This codes for CASSPNGRAQHF.

This chain uses TRBV10-3 with TRBJ2-5; 11 nucleotides align to TRBD1. CDR3 length equals 16 residues. J gave up 3 bases and V 7 bases, and 10 bases lay outside the gene matches. Germline V CDR1 and CDR2: ENHRY, SYGVKD. For the CDR3, the DNA is TGTGCCATCACCTTACCGGGACAGGGGGTTGAAGAGACCCAGTACTTC. It yields the protein CAITLPGQGVEETQYF.

This clonotype was seen many times. The chain recombines TRBV5-1 with TRBJ1-1, with TRBD1 as a possible D gene (5 bases). V lost 0 bases and J lost 5, with 14 bases in between. Germline V lookup: CDR1 SGHRS, CDR2 YFSETQ. The CDR3 consists of 15 residues. This CDR3 reads CASSLGSRQITEAFF. DNA of the CDR3: TGCGCCAGCAGCTTGGGGTCCCGACAGATAACTGAAGCTTTCTTT.

This clonotype was found a few times. CDR3 sequence (DNA): TGTGCCAGCAGCCAAGATCTGGACAGGATCTATGGCTACACCTTC. Translation gives CASSQDLDRIYGYTF. The chain combines TRBV3-1 with TRBJ1-2, with 7 bases matching TRBD1. J lost 4 bases, V lost 0 bases, and 5 bases had no gene match. This CDR3 has 15 residues. The germline V gene encodes CDR1 LGHDT and CDR2 YNNKEL (reference sequence).

The chain's CDR3 is CSARVGGHYTF. As DNA, the CDR3 is TGCAGTGCTAGAGTTGGGGGCCACTACACCTTC. The chain employs TRBV20-1 and TRBJ1-2; TRBD1 might be the D (6 bases). Per germline, CDR1 DFQATT and CDR2 SNEGSKA (reference sequence). The CDR3 has 11 residues. The V end lost 1 base, the J end lost 10 bases, and 10 bases lay between the germline ends.

This clonotype was picked up many times. This chain joins TRBV6-2 or TRBV6-3 and TRBJ1-1; 12 bases align to TRBD1. The V and J ends lost 4 bases and 1 base, in that order; junction bases with no gene match: 10. CDR3 size: 18 residues. Germline loops: CDR1 MNHEY, CDR2 SVGEGT. The CDR3: CASSSGQGAGRANTEAFF. The CDR3 DNA sequence: TGTGCCAGCAGTTCGGGACAGGGGGCGGGTAGGGCGAACACTGAAGCTTTCTTT.

This clonotype was counted only a few times. The rearrangement links TRBV20-1 to TRBJ2-5; D ambiguous. The V end lost 5 bases, the J end lost 7 bases, and 8 bases lay between the germline ends. This CDR3 is 10 amino acids long. Looked up from germline, CDR1 is DFQATT and CDR2 is SNEGSKA (reference sequence). The CDR3 DNA follows: TGCAGTGCTCGACTGGGGACCCAGTACTTC. It is translated as CSARLGTQYF.

The chain has TRBV7-9 and TRBJ1-1, with D perhaps TRBD1 (5 bases). This CDR3 is built from 14 residues. The germline V gene has CDR1 SEHNR and CDR2 FQNEAQ (reference sequence). V was shortened by 3 bases and J by 3 bases, with 11 bases between the two germline ends. CDR3: CASSFTGTHTEAFF. Here the CDR3 DNA reads TGTGCCAGCAGCTTTACTGGGACCCACACTGAAGCTTTCTTT.

The V gene is TRBV6-5, the J gene TRBJ1-1; maybe TRBD1 (5 bases). Deletions cut 4 bases from V and 3 bases from J, with 18 bases between. This CDR3 is 16 amino acids long. The germline CDR1 and CDR2 sequences are MNHEY and SVGAGI. The CDR3, as DNA: TGTGCCAGCAGTTCCTACCAGGGAAGCGTGTACACTGAAGCTTTCTTT. Its translation is CASSSYQGSVYTEAFF.